This TCR beta chain appears in the sequencing data of a study of cytomegalovirus exposure and HLA in healthy donors (dated by TCRdb to 2017 to 2019). Describing the broader study: An earlier analysis of approximately 550 of the donors reported 250 to 300 Gb of sequence data and around 110 million unique TCR beta sequences from 150 million to 200 million T cells. Around 330 gigabases of sequencing data and 70 million to 100 million unique TCR sequences made up an early release that covered approximately 620 HLA-typed donors. Of the 300 to 450 genotyped donors, roughly 80% were placed in the genetic ancestry cluster associated with self-reported Caucasian donors. The study aimed to test whether cataloging public T cell receptors could reveal signatures of past pathogen exposure. The study used immunosequencing to profile the T cell repertoires of more than 650 subjects and linked those repertoires to cytomegalovirus serostatus. In addition to the first cohort of 666 subjects, a separate validation cohort of 130 or so different subjects was used. The study combined high-throughput TCR immunosequencing, statistical association of individual TCRs with disease status, and machine learning to predict cytomegalovirus infection status. In a later analysis, previously published TCR beta repertoires from more than 500 donors were re-analyzed and high-resolution HLA genotyping was added so that TCR occurrence patterns could be studied. In the later analysis, no new phenotypic data were used to find candidate immune exposures; instead, reliance was placed on TCR beta sequences and their occurrence across donors. An earlier analysis of around 540 of the donors applied high-throughput TCR beta sequencing to assess whether each TCR beta V gene segment acted as functional or pseudogenic. Donor age, sex, ethnicity and CMV serostatus were collected together with the repertoire data. A later genetic analysis used genome-wide SNP genotypes for about 55% of the 666 donors, treating that subset as a discovery cohort. Every discovery cohort repertoire had been produced on one sequencing platform. HLA typing included class I and class II loci at four-digit resolution. Typing coverage varied by locus: roughly 620-640 donors for A, B, C, DRB1 and DQB1; 500 to 550 for DQA1; around 570 for DPA1; more than 450 for DPB1. About 5 DR-DQ haplotypes were handled as single units for association and clustering, since linkage in the cohort was strong. Across approximately 400 genotyped donors of the cohort, an average of roughly 200,000 unique TCR beta nucleotide sequences per donor were sequenced, and roughly a sixth of those sequences were non-productive.

On the study overall, not on this receptor specifically: According to a later analysis, parvovirus B19, influenza, CMV and Epstein-Barr virus appeared linked to several top co-occurrence clusters. Linkage disequilibrium might explain the correlated functional status among segregating V segments, but an unknown experimental factor could not be excluded. Most TCR sequences were observed very rarely across donors, whereas some public TCRs were present in many individuals. When HLA alleles, especially DR and DQ, strongly co-occurred, TCR associations were difficult to assign to individual alleles. In an earlier analysis of about 600 of the donors, most TCR beta V segments appeared in productive rearrangements about 87% or about 30% of the time, broadly matching IMGT annotations. Seventeen rarely observed V segments, including chromosome 9 orphons, were excluded from the earlier analysis of just under 600 of the donors because counts were too low. A later genetic analysis associated a missense DCLRE1C variant with V-gene and J-gene trimming of TCR beta chains, and an independent cohort replicated the association. Some IMGT-functional V segments, including TRBV6-2 and TRBV6-3, could not be told apart with the 87-base-pair reads, so those segments were excluded. It was suggested by the authors that the approach could potentially be generalized to other disease states and immunological phenotypes. A group of highly shared sequence variants was considered likely to be a technical artifact of the sequencing pipeline. A further reported finding was that TCR beta sequences accurately predicted the HLA-A and HLA-B alleles for most subjects in the first cohort. In a later analysis, around 17,000 TCR beta sequences were associated with specific HLA alleles at a false discovery rate of 0.05. In the study, 150 to 200 TCR beta chains were listed as associated with cytomegalovirus. A later analysis found that TCR association rates varied across HLA loci, with DRB1 alleles showing the most associated TCRs and HLA-C alleles the fewest. In a later analysis, HLA-associated TCR beta chains were found to be more clonally expanded and to have lower generation probabilities than equally common non-associated chains. Roughly uniform sequencing depth across donors was assumed in presence/absence analyses, although this assumption may not hold. Only TCR beta chains were sequenced in this cohort, and the absence of alpha or paired-chain data limited detectable features. In vitro tests confirmed that a few of the cytomegalovirus-associated TCR beta chains recognize cytomegalovirus antigens. Because HLA typing was unavailable for some donors at each locus, only the typed subset was used in association tests. A later analysis found that most CMV-associated TCR beta chains appeared HLA-restricted, with HLA associations seemingly driven largely by CMV exposure. Compared with the approximately 720-donor mean, donors in an Asian-associated ancestry cluster had fewer N-insertions in productive TCRs, according to a later genetic analysis. In both the original and validation cohorts, the classifier was reported to diagnose cytomegalovirus status with high specificity and sensitivity. The only immune exposure information available for the cohort was CMV serostatus.

The protocol used for the library was the immunoSEQ multiplex PCR assay. The multiplex PCR relied on a mix of 60 forward primers for TCR Vbeta segments and 13 reverse primers for TCR Jbeta segments. The CDR3 region of rearranged TCR beta genes was amplified from genomic DNA by a multiplex PCR assay. On the Illumina HiSeq System, the amplified TCR beta libraries were sequenced as 87-base-pair reads. As for how the authors treated the data: A later analysis tallied tens of millions of unique TCR beta chains across the approximately 670 repertoires, and some 12 million of those chains were shared by two or more donors. Raw reads were error-corrected and collapsed into unique sequences by a nearest-neighbor algorithm in which closely related sequences were merged to remove PCR and sequencing errors. Alignment of CDR3 sequences to IMGT reference sequences was used to assign V, D and J gene segments. For a sequence to be retained, a match of at least six nucleotides was required to both a V gene segment and a J gene segment. Rearrangements were classified as productive when the CDR3 lacked stop codons and remained in frame with V and J, and all other rearrangements were classified as non-productive. Following IMGT convention, CDR3 was defined as the stretch from the second conserved V-encoded cysteine up to the conserved J-encoded phenylalanine. In an earlier analysis of more than 550 of the donors, sequences lacking an unambiguous match to a single V gene segment were excluded. An earlier analysis of 500 to 600 of the donors classified V segments as functional when productive rearrangements were above 56.7% and as segregating when the standard deviation between donors was above 5%. A statistical classification framework was developed to diagnose cytomegalovirus status using the catalog of TCR beta chain sequences. In a later analysis, TCR nucleotide sequences were compared against IMGT/GENE-DB human TR gene sequences so that V and J genes could be assigned. A later analysis assigned CDR3 sequences and most-parsimonious VDJ recombination scenarios with the TCRdist pipeline. In a later analysis, each TCR beta chain was defined by its CDR3 amino acid sequence together with its V-gene family, and reads without a unique V-gene family were excluded. In a later analysis, 450 to 600 highly shared, low-generation-probability nucleotide sequences were removed to address suspected cross-contamination and a sequencing artifact. In a later analysis, a clonal expansion index was calculated for each public chain from normalized within-repertoire ranks of inferred template counts. In a later analysis, generation probabilities were computed using a VDJ recombination model fitted to out-of-frame rearrangements, and the results were checked against IGoR. In a later analysis, TCR-TCR, TCR-HLA and TCR-CMV co-occurrence was scored with hypergeometric tests, and a repertoire-size bias correction was applied to TCR pairs. False discovery rates were estimated in a later analysis by permuting HLA or CMV assignments 20 times. In a later analysis, co-occurring TCRs were grouped using DBSCAN, and TCRdist sequence similarity was added for clustering within HLA-allele-positive subsets. Repertoires with fewer than 30,000 or more than 120,000 public chains were left out of co-occurrence clustering, as were five repertoires with anomalous nucleotide sharing. In TCRdb, the immuneACCESS table is reduced to in-frame sequences with V and J assigned. These tables do not hold every clone; where another copy was compared, an unresolved V gene accounts for under half, and the others remain unexplained. V and J calls and clone size are those listed in that table; D and trimming were worked out from the DNA. The sample includes 90,000 to 100,000 clones, with approximately 78% observed a single time. The ten largest account for 0.6% to 0.95% of the sample.

In total, 500 to 700 healthy bone marrow donors made up the cohort. At the time of sampling, all cohort members were nominally healthy, though unrecorded immune exposures were likely present. The donor was CMV seronegative and was included in the group of about 400 seronegative cohort members. Every donor gave a peripheral blood sample, and the peripheral blood mononuclear cells from that sample were used for TCR beta sequencing. Genomic DNA extraction from the blood cell samples was performed with the Qiagen DNeasy Blood Extraction Kit. This clone appeared once. Its antigen is still unknown. No quality values exist for individual bases; no much larger clone is one base distant. CDR1 SNHLY and CDR2 FYNNEI are derived from the germline V gene. The CDR3, from cysteine to phenylalanine, totals 15 residues. Only CDR3 DNA remains: 45 bases, in frame from the first base. At the junction V is shortened by 4 bases and J by 5 bases, with 17 bases in between.

The chain was built from TRBV2 and TRBJ1-2; matching of 5 bases hints at TRBD1 as the D gene. This clonotype originated in a woman aged 55-69 years in good health and CMV-seronegative. Input material: PBMCs. The nucleotides are TGTGCCAGCAGTGGATCGGGACTCCGAGGATATGGCTACACCTTC. Translated, this is CASSGSGLRGYGYTF. The CDR3 plus the reference TRBV2 and TRBJ1-2 genes for the other parts give the full variable domain: EPEVTQTPSHQVTQMGQEVILRCVPISNHLYFYWYRQILGQKVEFLVSFYNNEISEKSEIFDDQFSVERPDGSNFTLKIRSTKLEDSAMYFCASSGSGLRGYGYTFGSGTRLTVV.